These 31 T cell receptor beta chains were sequenced from one sample in a study of identical twins. MiXCR, applied by TCRdb to the 5' RACE reads, yields one record per CDR3 protein. Seen here are around 1.7 million distinct CDR3 sequences, about 30% observed once, and the top ten hold roughly 0.3%. The sample was cord blood. These receptors were collected from a newborn girl in good health.

The table lists this clonotype with a few counts. The chain uses TRBV28 and TRBJ2-7; TRBD1 is a possible D gene (5 bases). The CDR3 consists of 16 residues. Looked up from germline, CDR1 is MDHEN and CDR2 is SYDVKM. V lost 3 bases and J 3 bases, leaving 18 bases between the germline ends. CDR3 in DNA: TGTGCCAGCAGTTTCCCGTTAAGGGCAGGGAACTACGAGCAGTACTTC. This translates into CASSFPLRAGNYEQYF.

The V call is TRBV20-1, the J call TRBJ1-5; D perhaps matches TRBD1 (6 bases). From germline, CDR1 is DFQATT and CDR2 SNEGSKA (reference sequence). Trimming removed 5 bases from V and 5 bases from J, with 13 bases in between. The CDR3 spans 13 residues. The CDR3 bases are TGCAGTGCTCGCCGGGACACCTATCAGCCCCAGCATTTT. Protein sequence: CSARRDTYQPQHF.

The V gene is TRBV15, the J gene TRBJ2-5; 12 nucleotides align to TRBD2. The J call is doubtful: the DNA matches TRBJ2-7 better. Germline V gene sequence: CDR1 LNHNV, CDR2 YYDKDF (reference sequence). CDR3 length: 15 residues. The CDR3 region has the DNA TGTGCCACCAGCAGTGTCCCTAGCGGGAGGGTCGAGCAGTACTTC. Translating it yields CATSSVPSGRVEQYF.

This chain connects TRBV24-1 to TRBJ2-1; D might be TRBD1 or TRBD2, each matching 6 bases. Germline CDR1 is KGHDR and CDR2 is SFDVKD. Between the trimmed V and J ends, which lost 8 bases and 8 bases, there was a span of 12 bases. CDR3 length: 12 residues. CDR3 DNA sequence: TGTGCCACCACAGAGGGGGGAGATGAGCAGTTCTTC. Its protein is CATTEGGDEQFF.

The chain has TRBV12-3 or TRBV12-4 and TRBJ2-5; TRBD2 agrees at 10 bases. The CDR3 length is 14 residues. Losses at the gene ends were 7 bases for V and 11 bases for J; bases not matched to a gene: 13. CDR3 residues: CASTPGLAINEQYF. The DNA of the CDR3 is TGTGCCAGCACCCCGGGACTAGCGATCAATGAGCAGTACTTC.

V usage is TRBV6-1 and J usage is TRBJ2-4; perhaps TRBD1 as D (5 bases). CDR1 is MNHNS and CDR2 is SASEGT in the germline V gene. V was pared by 1 base and J by 0 bases, with 13 bases between. The CDR3 is made up of 17 amino acids. The DNA for the CDR3 is TGTGCCAGCAGTGAAGTCGTCATGGGGCTAGCCAAAAACATTCAGTACTTC. It translates to CASSEVVMGLAKNIQYF.

Ten or more counts support this clonotype. This chain uses TRBV5-1 with TRBJ2-3, with 9 bases lining up with TRBD1. V trimming: 5 bases; J trimming: 3 bases; junction bases outside the gene matches: 4. From germline, CDR1 is SGHRS and CDR2 YFSETQ. This CDR3 is built from 14 residues. CDR3 DNA: TGCGCCAGCAGTTACGGGACAGGGACAGATACGCAGTATTTT. The encoded protein is CASSYGTGTDTQYF. Looking up the rest from reference TRBV5-1 and TRBJ2-3 gives the full variable domain: KAGVTQTPRYLIKTRGQQVTLSCSPISGHRSVSWYQQTPGQGLQFLFEYFSETQRNKGNFPGRFSGRQFSNSRSEMNVSTLELGDSALYLCASSYGTGTDTQYFGPGTRLTVL.

This clonotype was recorded a few times. Written as DNA, the CDR3 is TGCAGTGCCCCTGCAGATACGCAGTATTTT. It yields the protein CSAPADTQYF. V and J are TRBV20-1 and TRBJ2-3; D not certain. CDR3 length: 10 residues. Trimming removed 6 bases from V and 4 bases from J, with 5 bases in between. From germline, CDR1 is DFQATT and CDR2 SNEGSKA (reference sequence).

The chain recombines TRBV2 with TRBJ1-2, with D perhaps matching TRBD1 (5 bases). Germline CDR1 and CDR2: SNHLY and FYNNEI. Trimming left V 7 bases short and J 4 bases short, with 7 bases between. The CDR3 is made up of 11 amino acids. The CDR3 here is CASMGGYGYTF. The CDR3 DNA follows: TGTGCCAGCATGGGGGGCTATGGCTACACCTTC.

This clonotype was observed a handful of times. This chain uses TRBV7-9 with TRBJ2-7; D is unclear. The V end was cut by 4 bases, the J end by 6 bases, with 7 bases between. The CDR3 extends over 11 amino acids. CDR1 is SEHNR, CDR2 FQNEAQ, per germline (reference sequence). CDR3 coding DNA: TGTGCCAGCAGCTCCCTTGCCGAGCAGTACTTC. Translated: CASSSLAEQYF.

Concerning this clonotype: With a much larger clone just one base away, this may be a read error. The V call is TRBV3-1, the J call TRBJ2-3; D is unclear. The CDR3 covers 13 residues. Germline assignment: CDR1 LGHDT and CDR2 YNNKEL (reference sequence). The CDR3 region has the DNA TGTGCCGGCAGCCAAGACCTCCCGGATACGCAGTATTTT. Translation gives CAGSQDLPDTQYF.

In this sample, this clonotype turned up a few times. V usage is TRBV20-1 and J usage is TRBJ2-2, with 7 bases matching TRBD1. Trimming at V came to 0 bases and at J to 4 bases, leaving 8 bases not matched to a gene. The CDR3 spans 16 residues. The germline gives CDR1 DFQATT, CDR2 SNEGSKA (reference sequence). The CDR3 reads CSARDVGGKSTGELFF. CDR3 coding DNA: TGCAGTGCTAGAGATGTAGGGGGCAAAAGCACCGGGGAGCTGTTTTTT.

This clonotype was found many times. The chain links TRBV20-1 to TRBJ1-2, with D tentatively TRBD1 (6 bases). Trimming removed 2 bases at V and 3 bases at J, with 13 bases between. Per the germline V gene, CDR1 is DFQATT and CDR2 is SNEGSKA (reference sequence). The CDR3 is 14 amino acids. This CDR3 is CSARPTGQYYGYTF. CDR3 nucleotides: TGCAGTGCTAGACCAACGGGACAATACTATGGCTACACCTTC.

The chain uses TRBV5-6 and TRBJ2-1, with D perhaps matching TRBD2 (6 bases). Trimming left V 0 bases short and J 0 bases short, with 13 bases between. This CDR3 contains 17 residues. Germline V CDR1 and CDR2: SGHDT, YYEEEE. CDR3 residues: CASSLGLTTSSYNEQFF. CDR3 bases: TGTGCCAGCAGCTTGGGCCTCACGACTAGCTCCTACAATGAGCAGTTCTTC.

V is TRBV28 and J is TRBJ2-7, with D possibly matching TRBD2 (6 bases). V lost 3 bases, J lost 2 bases, and 17 bases lay in between. The CDR3 is 16 residues long. Germline V gene sequence: CDR1 MDHEN, CDR2 SYDVKM. The DNA for the CDR3 is TGTGCCAGCAGTTTTTTTTTTTGGGACTCGACCTACGAGCAGTACTTC. Translating gives CASSFFFWDSTYEQYF.

The genes are TRBV7-8 and TRBJ1-1, with TRBD1 as a possible D gene (6 bases). CDR1 and CDR2 from the germline V gene are SGHVS and FQNEAQ. The length of the CDR3 is 15 residues. Trimming left V 5 bases short and J 0 bases short, with 13 bases between. DNA of the CDR3: TGTGCCAGCAGCCTCAACAGGGCCATGAACACTGAAGCTTTCTTT. This codes for CASSLNRAMNTEAFF. Combining the CDR3 with reference TRBV7-8 and TRBJ1-1 gives the whole variable domain GAGVSQSPRYKVAKRGQDVALRCDPISGHVSLFWYQQALGQGPEFLTYFQNEAQLDKSGLPSDRFFAERPEGSVSTLKIQRTQQEDSAVYLCASSLNRAMNTEAFFGQGTRLTVV.

This clonotype has only a few counts. V and J are TRBV12-3 or TRBV12-4 and TRBJ2-1, with 9 nucleotides matching TRBD2. This CDR3 spans 17 amino acids. V shed 2 bases, J shed 6 bases, and the junction held 11 bases outside the gene matches. The CDR3 here is CASSLPLAGERGNEQFF. The CDR3 bases are TGTGCCAGCAGTTTACCCTTAGCGGGAGAACGGGGCAATGAGCAGTTCTTC.

This chain joins TRBV5-1 and TRBJ2-3, with a possible D match to TRBD1 (6 bases). The germline V and J ends were trimmed by 0 bases and 0 bases, with 8 bases remaining between them. The germline gives CDR1 SGHRS, CDR2 YFSETQ. The CDR3 covers 15 residues. The CDR3 region is CASSLVTGSTDTQYF. In DNA, the CDR3 is TGCGCCAGCAGCTTGGTTACAGGGAGCACAGATACGCAGTATTTT.

In this sample, this clonotype turned up a few times. The V gene is TRBV2, the J gene TRBJ2-7; TRBD2 agrees at 8 bases. The J call could be wrong; TRBJ2-5 is a better fit for the DNA end. The CDR3 runs 13 residues. Looked up from germline, CDR1 is SNHLY and CDR2 is FYNNEI. This chain's CDR3 is CASSDREGETQYF. The CDR3 DNA follows: TGTGCCAGCAGTGATCGGGAGGGGGAGACCCAGTACTTC.

The J gene is TRBJ1-1, the V gene TRBV27; D gene unclear. The CDR3 is 15 amino acids. The V gene's germline CDR1 is MNHEY and CDR2 SMNVEV (reference sequence). V was cut by 3 bases and J by 2 bases, with 13 bases left in between. The CDR3 region has the DNA TGTGCCAGCAGTTTCCACGCGATGGCTAACACTGAAGCTTTCTTT. Its protein product is CASSFHAMANTEAFF.

The rearrangement joins TRBV24-1 to TRBJ2-3; no clear D gene. V was clipped by 3 bases and J by 0 bases, with 3 bases between them. CDR1 is KGHDR, CDR2 SFDVKD, per germline. The CDR3 is made up of 13 amino acids. Here the CDR3 reads CATSDQSTDTQYF. DNA for the CDR3: TGTGCCACCAGTGATCAAAGCACAGATACGCAGTATTTT.

The V gene is TRBV12-3 or TRBV12-4, the J gene TRBJ2-1; 9 bases fit TRBD2. This CDR3 is 15 amino acids long. V was pared by 6 bases and J by 3 bases, with 6 bases of the junction left unmatched. The CDR3 is CASSRSGSYYNEQFF. CDR3 coding DNA: TGTGCCAGCAGCCGTAGCGGGAGCTACTACAATGAGCAGTTCTTC.

The table lists this clonotype with a few counts. The chain is built from TRBV29-1 and TRBJ2-7, with D hard to call. Per the germline V gene, CDR1 is SQVTM and CDR2 is ANQGSEA. This CDR3 has 13 residues. Trimming took 7 bases from V and 2 from J, leaving 15 bases between them. CDR3 residues: CSAFVGQTYEQYF. In nucleotides, the CDR3 is TGCAGCGCCTTTGTCGGGCAGACCTACGAGCAGTACTTC.

V is TRBV28 and J is TRBJ2-3, with 13 bases that match TRBD2. V was pared by 8 bases and J by 2 bases, with 10 bases of the junction left unmatched. CDR1 is MDHEN, CDR2 SYDVKM, per germline. The CDR3 is made up of 17 amino acids. The CDR3 coding sequence is TGTGCCAGCCGCCCCACTAGCGGGAGGGCCTCCACAGATACGCAGTATTTT. Translating gives CASRPTSGRASTDTQYF.

This clonotype was seen ten or more times. The CDR3 DNA follows: TGCAGCGTTGAAACAGTGTTCAATGAGCAGTTCTTC. This codes for CSVETVFNEQFF. The chain joins TRBV29-1 to TRBJ2-1; D is unclear. CDR1 is SQVTM and CDR2 is ANQGSEA in the germline V gene. CDR3 size: 12 residues. With 2 bases removed from V and 6 bases from J, the gap between germline ends came to 8 bases.

This clonotype was observed a few times. This chain links TRBV5-1 with TRBJ2-1; 8 nucleotides line up with TRBD2. CDR1 and CDR2 (germline): SGHRS, YFSETQ. There are 17 residues in the CDR3. V lost 0 bases to trimming and J lost 4 bases; unmatched junction nucleotides: 9. CDR3 nucleotide sequence: TGCGCCAGCAGCTTGGTCCCCAGCGGGGGTGGGTACAATGAGCAGTTCTTC. It codes for CASSLVPSGGGYNEQFF.

The chain uses TRBV9 and TRBJ2-2; no definite D call. The CDR3 runs 18 residues. Germline CDR1 and CDR2: SGDLS and YYNGEE. V was pared by 0 bases and J by 0 bases, with 15 bases between. The CDR3 spells CASSVDVMGHANTGELFF. The CDR3 DNA follows: TGTGCCAGCAGCGTAGATGTCATGGGCCACGCGAACACCGGGGAGCTGTTTTTT.

V and J are TRBV14 and TRBJ2-1; tentative D call: TRBD2 (6 bases). The germline V and J ends were trimmed by 1 base and 0 bases, with 16 bases remaining between them. CDR3 size: 18 residues. CDR1 and CDR2 (germline): SGHDN, FVKESK. The CDR3 here is CASSQGPRSGSSYNEQFF. DNA for the CDR3: TGTGCCAGCAGCCAAGGGCCCCGTAGCGGCTCCTCCTACAATGAGCAGTTCTTC.

This chain joins TRBV7-2 and TRBJ2-2; the D gene is possibly TRBD2 (7 bases). V lost 11 bases, J lost 3 bases, and 13 bases lay in between. The length of the CDR3 is 13 residues. The germline V gene has CDR1 SGHTA and CDR2 FQGNSA. This CDR3 reads CAGLGGDTGELFF. In DNA, the CDR3 is TGTGCCGGACTAGGGGGGGACACCGGGGAGCTGTTTTTT.

The genes are TRBV29-1 and TRBJ1-2; 7 bases line up with TRBD1. The ends lost 5 bases at V and 5 bases at J; junction bases unmatched: 23. Germline loops: CDR1 SQVTM, CDR2 ANQGSEA. There are 18 residues in the CDR3. As DNA, the CDR3 is TGCAGCGTTACTGGGACAGCCGGAGGAATCAGCCGCGAATATGGCTACACCTTC. It is translated as CSVTGTAGGISREYGYTF.

V is TRBV5-4 and J is TRBJ2-1, with 8 bases aligning to TRBD2. The CDR3 spans 15 residues. The J segment lost 6 bases and the V segment lost 1 base, leaving 6 bases of the junction unmatched. In germline, CDR1 is SGHNT, CDR2 YYREEE (reference sequence). CDR3 in DNA: TGTGCCAGCAGCTTGACCGCTAGCGGGTTCAATGAGCAGTTCTTC. Translated, it gives CASSLTASGFNEQFF.